This T cell receptor beta chain was identified in a study of T cell responses to AZD1222 COVID-19 vaccine. Overall study context: Both about-4-week and about-12-week second-dose recipients were combined. Whole-study findings and limits: The reported proportion of spike-specific TCRs targeting unmutated variant regions was nearly half. An increase in Spike-specific TCR breadth and depth was observed after two AZD1222 doses.

For this clone: Its specificity is unknown.

Trimming removed 5 bases from V and 2 bases from J; junction bases left unmatched: 6. Germline V gives CDR1 SGHTA, CDR2 FQGTGA. The CDR3 totals 14 residues. Libraries were prepared by immunoSEQ multiplex PCR; TCRdb keeps only in-frame clonotypes and omits some of them. The sample yields about 84,000 clones, roughly nine tenths seen once. The source of this sequence is an adult in good health. The chain carries TRBV7-3 and TRBJ2-7, with 7 bases identical to TRBD1. The sample in question was peripheral blood, obtained on day 0 of AZD1222 vaccination. The CDR3 DNA sequence: TGTGCCAGCAGCGAGGGGGCGGGTCCCTACGAGCAGTACTTC. Residues: CASSEGAGPYEQYF.